The clone carrying this TCR beta chain was counted a few times. The naive CD8 subset, CD45RO-negative cells positively selected for CCR7, excluded terminally differentiated effector memory CD45RA+ cells. The CDR3 length is 15 residues. CDR1 and CDR2 from the germline V gene are MNHEY and SMNVEV (reference sequence). Trimming took off 2 bases at V and 0 bases at J, with 8 bases between the two ends. This sample stems from a study of shared clonotypes between healthy human individuals. Sequencing was performed with immunoSEQ multiplex PCR; in TCRdb, only in-frame clones are kept and a portion is missing. The sample shows over 2,000,000 clones, over 85% of them seen only once.

The source material was naive CD8+ T cells from PBMCs. The chain recombines TRBV27 with TRBJ1-5; D gene ambiguous. The source of this sequence is a man aged 18 to 35 in good health. Some clones in this sample may be carry-over from other donors' samples. For the CDR3, the DNA is TGTGCCAGCAGTTTAGAAGGGAATAGCAATCAGCCCCAGCATTTT. This encodes CASSLEGNSNQPQHF.